Listed below are T cell receptor beta chains from one sample, sequenced in a study of shared clonotypes between healthy human individuals. TCRdb's table, derived via immunoSEQ multiplex PCR, lists solely in-frame clones and lacks some. This table holds 2 million to 2.5 million clones, almost 96% found once. Sequenced material: naive CD4+ T cells sorted from blood. The receptors were gathered from a man aged 18-30 years in good health. CDR3s include the opening cysteine and the closing phenylalanine or tryptophan. The D gene is left open where the match is weak. The size entry is marked missing in some rows and otherwise reads once, few, many or a size class.

j_call,clone_size,d_call,v_call,cdr3_nt,cdr3_aa
TRBJ2-1,-,-,TRBV7-9,TGTGCCAGCAGCTTAGTGGCCCCAAACAATGAGCAGTTCTTC,CASSLVAPNNEQFF
TRBJ2-7,-,TRBD2,TRBV18,TGTGCCAGCTCAGACCGAGAGCGGGACCGAACCTACGAGCAGTACTTC,CASSDRERDRTYEQYF
TRBJ2-7,-,-,TRBV30,TGTGCCGTGGAGGGGGGTATGGTATCCTACGAGCAGTACTTC,CAVEGGMVSYEQYF
TRBJ1-1,-,-,TRBV6-6,TGTGCCAGCAGTTATTTATCGAACGGTGAAGCTTTCTTT,CASSYLSNGEAFF
TRBJ2-1,-,TRBD2,TRBV7-2,TGTGCCAGCAGCCCGGCCGGGACTAGCGGGATCAATGAGCAGTTCTTC,CASSPAGTSGINEQFF
TRBJ1-1,-,TRBD1,TRBV5-1,TGCGCCAGCAGCCAAGGACAGGGGGTTGCTGAAGCTTTCTTT,CASSQGQGVAEAFF
TRBJ1-2,few,-,TRBV19,TGTGCCAGTAGTTCGACAGGATATGGCTACACCTTC,CASSSTGYGYTF
TRBJ2-7,-,-,TRBV7-2,TGTGCCAGCAGCCAGAGTCGCGAGCAGTACTTC,CASSQSREQYF
TRBJ2-5,-,-,TRBV6-5,TGTGCCAGCAGCCTTCTAAGATCCCAAGAGACCCAGTACTTC,CASSLLRSQETQYF
TRBJ1-1,-,-,TRBV7-2,TGTGCCAGCAGCGTCGGACAGCCGAACACTGAAGCTTTCTTT,CASSVGQPNTEAFF
TRBJ2-2,-,-,TRBV13,TGTGCCAGCAGCTTAGAGCTCGGGGGGCCCGGGGAGCTGTTTTTT,CASSLELGGPGELFF
TRBJ1-5,-,-,TRBV2,TGTGCCAGCAGTGATGAAGGAGGGTATCAGCCCCAGCATTTT,CASSDEGGYQPQHF
TRBJ1-1,-,-,TRBV7-2,TGTGCCAGCACCTTCGGGGGAGTAGGAACTGAAGCTTTCTTT,CASTFGGVGTEAFF
TRBJ1-2,-,-,TRBV7-2,TGTGCCAGCAGCTTAGCCGATTATGGCTACACCTTC,CASSLADYGYTF
TRBJ2-2,-,TRBD1,TRBV5-4,TGTGCCAGCAGCTCTGGTGGGGGACAGGGGGGTTTCACCGGGGAGCTGTTTTTT,CASSSGGGQGGFTGELFF
TRBJ1-1,-,-,TRBV5-1,TGCGCCAGCAGCGTTCAAAGGTACGGACCCACTGAAGCTTTCTTT,CASSVQRYGPTEAFF
TRBJ2-1,-,-,TRBV5-4,TGTGCCAGCAGCGTGAGAGTTTCCAATGAGCAGTTCTTC,CASSVRVSNEQFF
TRBJ2-5,-,-,TRBV20-1,TGCAGTGCTGGGCCGGGGGAGACCCAGTACTTC,CSAGPGETQYF
TRBJ1-1,-,-,TRBV2,TGTGCCAGCAGTGCTTTGGGTCTCTACACTAAAGCTTTCTTT,CASSALGLYTKAFF
TRBJ2-1,once,TRBD2,TRBV6-7,TGTGCCAGCAGTTACTCGGGGAGGACTAGAGGGAGGGCCACCTACAATGAGCAGTTCTTC,CASSYSGRTRGRATYNEQFF
TRBJ2-5,-,TRBD2,TRBV5-6,TGTGCCAGCAGCTTGGTTACTAGCGTTGAAGAGACCCAGTACTTC,CASSLVTSVEETQYF
TRBJ2-3,once,TRBD2,TRBV5-4,TGTGCCAGCAGCCGGGGACTAGCGGAAATGGATACGCAGTATTTT,CASSRGLAEMDTQYF
TRBJ2-7,-,TRBD2,TRBV7-9,TGTGCCAGCAGCTTAGTAGCGGGGGACTCCTACGAGCAGTACTTC,CASSLVAGDSYEQYF
TRBJ2-7,once,TRBD1,TRBV6-5,TGTGCCAGCAGTTACAGGGGGCGGCAGAACGAGCAGTACTTC,CASSYRGRQNEQYF
TRBJ1-1,-,-,TRBV5-1,TGCGCCAGCAGCATGACAGCGCCGGGAGGTAGTGAAGCTTTCTTT,CASSMTAPGGSEAFF
TRBJ1-2,-,TRBD1,TRBV2,TGTGCCAGCACACAGGGGGACTATGGCTACACCTTC,CASTQGDYGYTF
TRBJ2-5,-,-,TRBV11-2,TGTGCCAGCAGCCTACGGGACCAACCCGTCCCGTACTTC,CASSLRDQPVPYF
TRBJ1-6,-,-,TRBV30,TGTGCCTGGAGTCTTTTGGCCCCCATTGACTCACCCCTCCACTTT,CAWSLLAPIDSPLHF
TRBJ2-3,-,TRBD1,TRBV11-1,TGTGCCAGCAGCTTCCTGGGACAGGGGGCCGCAGATACGCAGTATTTT,CASSFLGQGAADTQYF
TRBJ1-2,few,-,TRBV10-3,TGTGCCATCAGTGAGAACCGGGACTATGGCTACACCTTC,CAISENRDYGYTF
TRBJ2-1,-,TRBD2,TRBV7-2,TGTGCCAGCAGCTTGGGACTAGCGACGAATGAGCAGTTCTTC,CASSLGLATNEQFF
TRBJ2-2,once,TRBD2,TRBV7-7,TGTGCTAGCAGCACGCGACCGGGGGGTAGCGGGACGAACACCGGGGAGCTGTTTTTT,CASSTRPGGSGTNTGELFF
TRBJ1-2,-,-,TRBV29-1,TGCAGCTCCGGGACGGCCCAGGGCTACACCTTC,CSSGTAQGYTF
TRBJ1-4,-,TRBD1,TRBV4-1,TGCGCCAGCAGCCAGGCGACAGGGGAGGGGGCAACTAATGAAAAACTGTTTTTT,CASSQATGEGATNEKLFF
TRBJ1-6,-,-,TRBV28,TGTGCCAGCAGCAGCCACGGAGGAGGATCACCCCTCCACTTT,CASSSHGGGSPLHF
TRBJ2-7,-,TRBD1,TRBV6-6,TGTGCCAGCAGTTCCTGGACAGGTGGATCTGGCGAGCAGTACTTC,CASSSWTGGSGEQYF
TRBJ1-1,-,-,TRBV28,TGTGCCAGCAGTTTTCGGTTTGGGGATGTGGACACTGAAGCTTTCTTT,CASSFRFGDVDTEAFF
TRBJ1-1,-,-,TRBV28,TGTGCCAGCCTCCAGGCGGGGGGAGGTGAAGCTTTCTTT,CASLQAGGGEAFF
TRBJ2-1,-,-,TRBV6-4,TGTGCCAGCAGCCCACTATCGGCGCCCCACAATGAGCAGTTCTTC,CASSPLSAPHNEQFF
TRBJ1-2,few,TRBD1,TRBV7-9,TGTGCCAGCAGCGCCAGACAGGGTGGTGGCTACACCTTC,CASSARQGGGYTF
TRBJ1-2,-,-,TRBV6-5,TGTGCCAGCACCCAGGGGAACTATGGCTACACCTTC,CASTQGNYGYTF
TRBJ1-1,-,-,TRBV6-6,TGTGCCAGCAGTTCCGGCTGGCACACTGAAGCTTTCTTT,CASSSGWHTEAFF
TRBJ2-2,-,TRBD1,TRBV5-4,TGTGCCAGCACTATTGCAGGGACAGGGTTGAACACCGGGGAGCTGTTTTTT,CASTIAGTGLNTGELFF
TRBJ1-6,-,-,TRBV30,TGTGCCTGGAGGAGGGGAAAGGACAGCGCCAGTCGTAACTCACCCCTCCACTTT,CAWRRGKDSASRNSPLHF
TRBJ1-3,-,-,TRBV29-1,TGCAGCGTTTGGGGAGGCTCTGGAAACACCATATATTTT,CSVWGGSGNTIYF
TRBJ2-6,-,-,TRBV5-4,TGTGCCAGCAACCTACCTTACTCTGGGGCCAACGTCCTGACTTTC,CASNLPYSGANVLTF
TRBJ1-2,once,-,TRBV20-1,TGCAGTGCCGTGGGACTCTATGGCTACACCTTC,CSAVGLYGYTF
TRBJ1-6,few,-,TRBV6-5,TGTGCCAGCAGTCGGACAGATAATTCACCCCTCCACTTT,CASSRTDNSPLHF
TRBJ2-7,once,TRBD2,TRBV6-5,TGTGCCAGCAGTCGGACTAGTTCCTCCTACGAGCAGTACTTC,CASSRTSSSYEQYF
TRBJ2-7,-,-,TRBV11-3,TGTGCCAGCAGCCCAGGGACCTACGAGCAGTACTTC,CASSPGTYEQYF
TRBJ2-7,-,-,TRBV6-1,TGTGCCAGCAGTGAGGCGGGCCCCTGGTACGAGCAGTACTTC,CASSEAGPWYEQYF
TRBJ1-6,-,TRBD1,TRBV7-3,TGTGCCAGCAGCTTGACACAGGGGGAACCCCTCCACTTT,CASSLTQGEPLHF
TRBJ2-7,-,-,TRBV7-2,TGTGCCAGCAGCTTATTCGTGGGCGGGTCCTACGAGCAGTACTTC,CASSLFVGGSYEQYF